Listed here is a single TCR beta chain. Its antigen is as yet unknown. Germline CDR1 and CDR2: MNHNS and SASEGT. This CDR3 comprises 15 residues. V was trimmed by 7 bases and J by 4 bases, leaving 19 bases between them. TCRdb keeps only in-frame clones here, not all; method: immunoSEQ multiplex PCR. Here the sample spans 400,000 to 600,000 clones, roughly 95% being singletons. The data derive from a study of shared clonotypes between healthy human individuals. General observations from the study: It was observed that roughly 5.5% of naive CD4 clonotypes were shared across a handful of donors.

This rearrangement joins TRBV6-1 to TRBJ1-2; TRBD1 might be the D (5 bases). The source is a young woman in good health. The sequencing sample was made of naive CD4+ T cells sorted from blood. Subset indicated: CD45RA+ positively selected. Here the CDR3 DNA reads TGTGCCAGCAAAACGACAGCGTCGGGTGGCTATGGCTACACCTTC. Translation: CASKTTASGGYGYTF.